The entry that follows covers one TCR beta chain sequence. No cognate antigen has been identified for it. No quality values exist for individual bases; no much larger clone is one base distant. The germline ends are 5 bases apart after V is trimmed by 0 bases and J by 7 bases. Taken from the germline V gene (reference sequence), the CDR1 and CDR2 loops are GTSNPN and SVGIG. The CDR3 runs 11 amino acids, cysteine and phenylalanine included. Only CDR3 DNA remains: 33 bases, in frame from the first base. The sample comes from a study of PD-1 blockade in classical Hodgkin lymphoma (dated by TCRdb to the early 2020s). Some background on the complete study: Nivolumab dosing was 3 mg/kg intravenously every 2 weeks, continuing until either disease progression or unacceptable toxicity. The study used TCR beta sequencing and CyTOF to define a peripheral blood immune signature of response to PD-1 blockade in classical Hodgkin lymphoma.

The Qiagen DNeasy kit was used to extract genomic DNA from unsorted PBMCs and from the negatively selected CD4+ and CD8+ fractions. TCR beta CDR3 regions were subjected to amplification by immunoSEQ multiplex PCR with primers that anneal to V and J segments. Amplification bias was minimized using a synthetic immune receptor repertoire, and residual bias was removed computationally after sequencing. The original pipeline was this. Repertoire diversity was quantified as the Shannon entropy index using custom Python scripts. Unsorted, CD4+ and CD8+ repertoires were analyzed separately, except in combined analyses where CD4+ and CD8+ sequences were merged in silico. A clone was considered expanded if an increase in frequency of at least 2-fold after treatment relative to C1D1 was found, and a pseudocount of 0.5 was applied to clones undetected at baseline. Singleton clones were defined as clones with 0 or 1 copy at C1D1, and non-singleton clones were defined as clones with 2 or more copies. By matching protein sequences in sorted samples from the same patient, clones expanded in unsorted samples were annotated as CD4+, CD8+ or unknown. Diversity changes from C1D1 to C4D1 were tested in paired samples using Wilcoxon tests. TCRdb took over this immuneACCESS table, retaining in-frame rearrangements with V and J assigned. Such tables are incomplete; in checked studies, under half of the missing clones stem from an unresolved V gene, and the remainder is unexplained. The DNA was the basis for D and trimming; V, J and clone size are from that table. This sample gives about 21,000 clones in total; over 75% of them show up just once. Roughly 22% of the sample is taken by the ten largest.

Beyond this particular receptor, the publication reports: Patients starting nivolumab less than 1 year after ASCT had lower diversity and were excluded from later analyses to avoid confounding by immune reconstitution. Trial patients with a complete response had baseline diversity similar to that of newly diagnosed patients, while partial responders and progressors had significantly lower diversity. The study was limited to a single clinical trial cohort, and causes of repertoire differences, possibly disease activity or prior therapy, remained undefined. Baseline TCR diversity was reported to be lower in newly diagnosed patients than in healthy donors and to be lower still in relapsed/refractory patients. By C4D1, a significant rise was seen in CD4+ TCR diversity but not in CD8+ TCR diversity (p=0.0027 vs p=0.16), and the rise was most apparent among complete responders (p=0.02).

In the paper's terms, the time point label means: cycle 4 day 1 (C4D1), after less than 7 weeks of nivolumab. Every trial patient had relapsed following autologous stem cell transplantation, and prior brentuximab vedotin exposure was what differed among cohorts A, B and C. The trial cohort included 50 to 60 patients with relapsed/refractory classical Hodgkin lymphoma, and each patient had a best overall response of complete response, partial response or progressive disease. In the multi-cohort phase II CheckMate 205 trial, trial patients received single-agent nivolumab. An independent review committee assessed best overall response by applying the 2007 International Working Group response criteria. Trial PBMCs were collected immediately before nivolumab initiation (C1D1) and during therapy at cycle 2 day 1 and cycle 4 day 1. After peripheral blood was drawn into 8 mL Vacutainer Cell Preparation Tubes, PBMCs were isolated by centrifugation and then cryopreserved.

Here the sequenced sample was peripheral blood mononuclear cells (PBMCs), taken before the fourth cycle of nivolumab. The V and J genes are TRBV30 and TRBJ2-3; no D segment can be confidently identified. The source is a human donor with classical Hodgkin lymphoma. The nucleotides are TGTGCCTGGAGTGTACCGAATACGCAGTATTTT. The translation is CAWSVPNTQYF.